This TCR beta chain emerged from a study of shared clonotypes between healthy human individuals (dated by TCRdb to the early 2020s). About the full investigation: The cohort comprised a couple of women and three men aged 18 to 49 years. Per donor, three plates each were used for CD4 naive and CD4 memory, two for CD8 naive, and one for CD8 memory. Blood TCR repertoires of five healthy adults were deeply sequenced to estimate repertoire size and the extent of clonotype sharing between individuals. Libraries were prepared and TCR repertoires were sequenced by different laboratories using diverse techniques, in order to increase sequencing depth and limit assay-specific biases. Each donor's leukapheresis produced roughly between about 0.9 and 9.5 billion PBMCs.

General findings and caveats noted by the study authors: Clonotypes shared by all four sorted-subset donors showed higher generation probabilities than non-shared clonotypes. Roughly 5.2% of naive CD4, around 4% of naive CD8, approximately 2.2% of memory CD4, and around 0.42% of memory CD8 clonotypes were shared across several donors. Only blood was sampled, and tissue TCR repertoires likely differ from those in blood. Larger estimated clonotype richness was generally found for naive subsets than for memory subsets. Based on pairwise subsampling, the degree of clonotype sharing among donors was expected to be affected by sequencing depth. Incomplete sequencing was indicated by rarefaction of sorted-subset datasets, despite the large sequencing depth. The small number of donors limited the genetic and exposure-history diversity represented.

TCR CDR3 regions were amplified from genomic DNA by multiplex PCR using the deep immunoSEQ assay. Genomic DNA extracted from each cell subset was distributed evenly over all wells of several immunoSEQ 96-well plates, and each plate served as one replicate. Each replicate PCR for sorted subsets received roughly 200 ng genomic DNA, equal to about 30,000 T cell genomes. Purified libraries were measured with a Qubit 3.0 fluorometer, size-checked on a Bioanalyzer 2100, and measured again with the KAPA Library Quantification kit. Every immunoSEQ 96-well plate was sequenced on a separate single-read 150-cycle Illumina NextSeq 550 flow cell. In the source study's methods: Because the immunoSEQ output held only junctional sequences and lacked quality scores, the filtering could not match the filtering applied to full-length reads. Sequences were annotated with PyIR, a Python wrapper for IgBLAST v1.9, using IMGT germline references to assign V/J genes and CDR3. Reads were filtered out if the reads had weak V/J assignments (E-value above 1e-6), no CDR3, stop codons, out-of-frame junctions, or ambiguous translated residues. V3J clonotypes were defined as sequences sharing an identical inferred V gene, J gene, and CDR3 amino acid sequence. To compute the percentage overlap between repertoires, the number of shared unique clonotypes was divided by the size of the smaller repertoire. RTK rarefaction, the Chao1 estimator, and Recon v2.1 estimates of unobserved clonotypes were used to assess repertoire richness. Generation probabilities for all TCRbeta clonotypes obtained by the gDNA method from a handful of donors were computed using OLGA. This is the immuneACCESS table as TCRdb keeps it, with only in-frame sequences that have V and J called. A part of the clones is gone; compared with another copy, unresolved V genes explain less than half, and the rest is unexplained. V and J calls and clone size come straight from that table; D and trimming were deduced from the DNA. Across this sample there are approximately 2,300,000 clones, with 85% to 95% seen only once. Approximately 0.39% of the sample is in the top ten clones.

Turning to this clone: Which antigen it targets is not known. No much larger clone exists at a distance of one base, and base qualities are not known.

The donors were healthy, HIV-negative adults with no recently reported acute infections or vaccinations. All donors were Caucasian adults living in Nashville, Tennessee, USA. CD4+ T cells were enriched by magnetic negative selection; naive cells were then positively selected on CD45RA, and the negative fraction formed the memory subset. After blood collection by leukapheresis, PBMCs were isolated using Ficoll-Histopaque density gradient centrifugation and then cryopreserved in the vapor phase of liquid nitrogen. Analytical flow cytometry was used to check the purity and quantity of each magnetically sorted T cell population. Each sorted fraction had its genomic DNA isolated and then quantified by UV absorbance on a Nanodrop 2000c. The receptor was isolated from a man younger than 35 in good health. Some clones in this sample may be carry-over from other donors' samples. The sequencing input was naive CD4+ T cells from PBMCs. Per the publication, the cell subset or site label means: CD45RA+ positively selected.

The CDR3 region: CASSSELGGATSGAFF. The sequenced DNA: TGTGCCAGCAGTTCAGAACTCGGAGGGGCAACTTCAGGAGCTTTCTTT. The rearranged segments are TRBV27 and TRBJ1-1; the D gene is perhaps TRBD1, from 5 matching bases. The germline V gene (reference sequence) supplies CDR1 MNHEY and CDR2 SMNVEV. The trim is 4 bases for V and 10 bases for J, with a gap of 25 bases between the germline ends. Spanning cysteine to phenylalanine, the CDR3 consists of 16 amino acids. The read is trimmed to its CDR3 DNA, 48 bases read in frame from base 1.